This TCR beta chain is from a study of T cell responses to AZD1222 COVID-19 vaccine. Whole-study findings and limits: When two AZD1222 doses had been given, Spike-specific TCR breadth and depth rose.

Assay: immunoSEQ multiplex PCR; the TCRdb copy retains only in-frame clones and omits some. The sample lists over 140,000 clones; around 93% were seen once. About this clone itself: Its antigen is undetermined.

This sequence originates from an adult who received the AZD1222 COVID-19 vaccine. This sample comprised peripheral blood, obtained 28 days after the second AZD1222 dose.

CDR3 residues: CASSEYEQYF. CDR3 bases: TGTGCCAGCAGTGAATACGAGCAGTACTTC. This chain links TRBV2 with TRBJ2-7; D is ambiguous. Between the trimmed V and J ends, which lost 2 bases and 4 bases, there was a span of 0 bases. CDR1 SNHLY and CDR2 FYNNEI come from the germline V gene. This CDR3 spans 10 amino acids.